This TCR beta chain originates from a study of radiotherapy plus CTLA-4 blockade in lung cancer. The method was immunoSEQ multiplex PCR; TCRdb's version includes in-frame clones alone and lacks a portion of them. The sample has around 56,000 clones, 65% to 80% seen once. The V gene's germline CDR1 is KGHSH and CDR2 LQKENI. The CDR3 runs 15 residues. The V segment lost 6 bases and the J segment 1 base; nucleotides outside the gene matches: 5. Sequenced here: peripheral blood, sampled from a patient treated with radiotherapy plus ipilimumab. The clonotype comes from a human donor with non-small cell lung cancer who had a complete response to radiotherapy plus ipilimumab. J is TRBJ1-1 and V is TRBV18, with 10 bases aligning to TRBD1. The CDR3 spells CASSGQGGSNTEAFF. The CDR3 DNA is TGTGCCAGCTCCGGACAGGGGGGTTCGAACACTGAAGCTTTCTTT. Full variable domain (outside the CDR3, taken from reference TRBV18 and TRBJ1-1): NAGVMQNPRHLVRRRGQEARLRCSPMKGHSHVYWYRQLPEEGLKFMVYLQKENIIDESGMPKERFSAEFPKEGPSILRIQQVVRGDSAAYFCASSGQGGSNTEAFFGQGTRLTVV.